This T cell receptor (beta chain) stems from a study of T cells in localized non-small cell lung cancer. Comments on this clone: Its antigen is still unknown.

General study findings and limits: Adjacent lung was found to contain a median roughly 60 of the top 100 tumor clones. A higher density of T cells in blood coincided with extended overall survival.

TCRdb's copy holds only in-frame clones and misses some; the assay was immunoSEQ multiplex PCR. This table holds roughly 40,000 clones, around 86% found once. CDR1 is MDHEN and CDR2 is SYDVKM in the germline V gene. The CDR3 covers 17 residues. V was shortened by 6 bases and J by 2 bases, with 22 bases between the two germline ends. The receptor was isolated from a man aged 18 to 49 with stage I lung adenocarcinoma. This specimen was peripheral blood, taken before any cancer treatment. The chain employs TRBV28 and TRBJ1-2; unclear D gene. The CDR3 nucleotides are TGTGCCAGCAGGACGGGTTGGGGTGAGGGAGGGAACTATGGCTACACCTTC. It translates to CASRTGWGEGGNYGYTF.